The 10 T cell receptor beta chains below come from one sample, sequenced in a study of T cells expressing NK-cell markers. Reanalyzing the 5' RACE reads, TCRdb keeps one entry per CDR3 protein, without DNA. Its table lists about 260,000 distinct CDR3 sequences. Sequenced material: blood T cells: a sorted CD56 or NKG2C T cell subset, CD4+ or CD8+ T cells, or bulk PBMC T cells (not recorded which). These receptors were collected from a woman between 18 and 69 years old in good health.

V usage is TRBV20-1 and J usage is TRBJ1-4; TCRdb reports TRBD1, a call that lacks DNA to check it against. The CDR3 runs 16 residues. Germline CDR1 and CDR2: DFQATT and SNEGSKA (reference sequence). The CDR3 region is CSARDQGWATNEKLFF.

CDR3 sequence reads: CASSPGGKLQETQYF. The chain combines TRBV11-3 with TRBJ2-5; TCRdb gives TRBD2 as the D gene, but with no DNA this cannot be confirmed. The CDR3 loop spans 15 amino acids. Germline V gene sequence: CDR1 SGHNT, CDR2 YENEEA. Full variable domain (outside the CDR3, taken from reference TRBV11-3 and TRBJ2-5): EAGVVQSPRYKIIEKKQPVAFWCNPISGHNTLYWYLQNLGQGPELLIRYENEEAVDDSQLPKDRFSAERLKGVDSTLKIQPAELGDSAVYLCASSPGGKLQETQYFGPGTRLLVL.

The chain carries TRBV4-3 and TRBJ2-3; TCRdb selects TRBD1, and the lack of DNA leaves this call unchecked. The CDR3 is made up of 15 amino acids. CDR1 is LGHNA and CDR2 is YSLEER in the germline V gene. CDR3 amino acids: CASSQETGGGDTQYF.

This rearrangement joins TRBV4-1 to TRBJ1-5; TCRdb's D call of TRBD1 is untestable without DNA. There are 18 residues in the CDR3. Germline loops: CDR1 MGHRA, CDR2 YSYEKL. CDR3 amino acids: CASSQPRDRGDSNQPQHF.

The CDR3 region is CASSPGRVQYF. The rearrangement joins TRBV7-6 to TRBJ2-5; TCRdb outputs TRBD1, but without DNA this stays unchecked. The CDR3 is 11 amino acids. Per the germline V gene, CDR1 is SGHVS and CDR2 is FNYEAQ.

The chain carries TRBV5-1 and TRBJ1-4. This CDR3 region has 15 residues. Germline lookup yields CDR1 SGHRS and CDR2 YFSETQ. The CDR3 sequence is CASSLGSLVGEKLFF.

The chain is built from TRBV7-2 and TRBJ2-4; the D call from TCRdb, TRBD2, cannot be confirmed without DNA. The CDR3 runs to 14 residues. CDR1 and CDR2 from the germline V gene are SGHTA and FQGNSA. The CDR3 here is CASSPGSGGVIQYF.

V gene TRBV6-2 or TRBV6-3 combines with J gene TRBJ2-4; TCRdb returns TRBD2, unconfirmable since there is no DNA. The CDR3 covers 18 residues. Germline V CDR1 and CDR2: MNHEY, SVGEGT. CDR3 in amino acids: CASSSAPRTSRAKNIQYF.

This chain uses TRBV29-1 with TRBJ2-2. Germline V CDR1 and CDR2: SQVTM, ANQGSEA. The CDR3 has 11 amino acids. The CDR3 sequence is CSARVPGELFF.

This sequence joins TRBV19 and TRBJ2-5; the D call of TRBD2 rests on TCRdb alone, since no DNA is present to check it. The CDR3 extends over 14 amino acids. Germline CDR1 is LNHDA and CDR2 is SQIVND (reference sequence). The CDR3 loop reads CASSIGGRGETQYF.